This paragraph covers one T cell receptor beta chain sequence. A few counts support this clonotype. The antigen this receptor binds is unknown. Qualities for individual bases were not recorded, and no much larger clone is one base off. The source of the sample is a study of early T cells in non-severe SARS-CoV-2 infection (dated by TCRdb to the early 2020s). Broadly, across the study: Bulk RNA from unsorted whole blood was used for TCR sequencing, so alpha and beta chains could not be paired.

Set within a cohort of healthcare workers in London, UK, this nested case-control study involved weekly PCR testing of nasopharyngeal swabs along with blood sampling. Between 23 and 31 March 2020, the week of the UK lockdown, healthcare workers were enrolled and then followed up weekly for as long as 16 weeks. Study-wide conclusions, independent of this receptor: VDJdb matching was skewed toward anti-spike CD8 responses and likely underestimated virus-specific expansions by missing private and CD4 specificities.

The germline V gene gives CDR1 as MDHEN and CDR2 as SYDVKM. The CDR3 runs 16 residues from the cysteine to the phenylalanine. The DNA shown is the 48-base CDR3, in frame from base 1. Between the V and J ends, shortened by 1 base and 0 bases respectively, the junction contains 11 bases. Preparation of the library involved 5' RACE. TCRdb lists the instrument as NextSeq 500. The TCR library protocol attached unique molecular identifiers to individual cDNA molecules to correct for sequencing error and PCR bias. TCR alpha and beta chains were both sequenced, and the abundances of alpha and beta sequences in each sample were closely correlated with each other. On the authors' methods: Decombinator V4 was used to perform V gene, J gene and CDR3 annotation of TCR sequences. Expanded TCRs were defined as changing significantly between any two time points under a Poisson model with p below 0.0001. Abundances of TCRs were expressed as counts per million after normalisation to the total number of TCRs sequenced in each sample. TRAV1-2 paired with TRAJ12, TRAJ20 or TRAJ33 defined MAIT TCRs, while TRAV10 paired with TRAJ18 defined iNKT TCRs. VDJdb, accessed 1 November 2021, was searched for CMV, EBV and SARS-CoV-2 annotated TCRs, with TCRs annotated for multiple antigens excluded. TCRdb reanalyzed the raw reads on its own, using fastp at Q25 for trimming and MiXCR for clone calling, and kept in-frame beta chains. Merged by CDR3 protein, the rows form single entries marked with the most common genes and DNA. Clone size and V and J calls follow TCRdb, not the original study. This sample has tens of thousands of distinct CDR3 sequences in its table, and about 13% of those were observed once. Around a tenth of the sample is held by the ten biggest clonotypes.

The chain was built from TRBV28 and TRBJ2-3; the D gene identity is not certain. Sequences were derived from whole blood, sampled at baseline. The sequence was obtained from an adult who was a healthcare worker with PCR-confirmed SARS-CoV-2 infection or an uninfected control (not recorded which). Here the CDR3 is given as CASSLLRRTSTDTQYF. The nucleotide sequence reads TGTGCCAGCAGTTTATTGCGTAGAACTAGCACAGATACGCAGTATTTT. The variable domain in full, with residues beyond the CDR3 obtained from the reference TRBV28 and TRBJ2-3 genes, is DVKVTQSSRYLVKRTGEKVFLECVQDMDHENMFWYRQDPGLGLRLIYFSYDVKMKEKGDIPEGYSVSREKKERFSLILESASTNQTSMYLCASSLLRRTSTDTQYFGPGTRLTVL.